A selection of T cell receptor beta chains follows, all from one sample in a study of OX40 agonist ivuxolimab in advanced cancers. Using immunoSEQ multiplex PCR, the repertoire was profiled, and TCRdb retains in-frame clones only, with some absent. The data show more than 45,000 clones, roughly three quarters seen once. The material was CD4+ or CD8+ T cells sorted from blood, obtained in a trial of the OX40 agonist ivuxolimab. These receptors were taken from an adult with an advanced solid tumor such as melanoma, head and neck, liver or kidney cancer. The CDR3 runs from the conserved cysteine through the conserved F or W. The order of the fields is V gene, J gene, CDR3 protein.

V: TRBV5-1; J: TRBJ1-2; CDR3: CASDANGEGYGYTF
V: TRBV6-6; J: TRBJ2-7; CDR3: CASSYSSYEQYF
V: TRBV7-6; J: TRBJ2-1; CDR3: CASSSRLAGGTYNEQFF
V: TRBV2; J: TRBJ2-5; CDR3: CASSPGLAGVETQYF
V: TRBV7-6; J: TRBJ1-2; CDR3: CASSPTARYGYTF
V: TRBV21-1; J: TRBJ2-3; CDR3: CASSKAGHQEPTDTQYF
V: TRBV6-5; J: TRBJ2-7; CDR3: CASSETGINHEQYF
V: TRBV4-1; J: TRBJ2-1; CDR3: CASSPGLAGGLKENEQFF
V: TRBV28; J: TRBJ1-1; CDR3: CASKGSYEAFF
V: TRBV5-6; J: TRBJ2-1; CDR3: CASSVGLAEWGEQFF
V: TRBV7-8; J: TRBJ2-3; CDR3: CASSSNTDTQYF
V: TRBV7-3; J: TRBJ1-2; CDR3: CASSLGTSGEFGYTF
V: TRBV5-1; J: TRBJ2-6; CDR3: CASSLAPGPGANVLTF
V: TRBV7-9; J: TRBJ1-1; CDR3: CASSPDIMNTEAFF
V: TRBV7-9; J: TRBJ1-1; CDR3: CASSARGDEAFF
V: TRBV2; J: TRBJ1-3; CDR3: CASKTGPGNTIYF
V: TRBV28; J: TRBJ1-2; CDR3: CASSSGTGHYYGYTF
V: TRBV5-6; J: TRBJ1-6; CDR3: CASSLDRSNSPLHF
V: TRBV5-4; J: TRBJ1-2; CDR3: CASSLSNRGDGGYTF
V: TRBV5-8; J: TRBJ2-5; CDR3: CASSLAGGSKETQYF